The 19 T cell receptor beta chains below were found in one sample sequenced in a study of spatial heterogeneity in lung cancer. Each CDR3 protein gets one entry after TCRdb re-called the 5' RACE reads with MiXCR. In the table there are just under 95,000 distinct CDR3 sequences, roughly 12% of which are singletons. This sample's time point: sample taken at primary tumor resection. Sequenced here: PBMCs, sampled at surgery. Receptors were obtained from a male donor with early-stage non-small cell lung cancer.

This chain connects TRBV28 to TRBJ2-3; D is perhaps TRBD1 (5 bases). V gave up 3 bases and J gave up 0 bases, with 10 bases separating them. Germline assignment: CDR1 MDHEN and CDR2 SYDVKM. The CDR3 runs to 15 residues. The CDR3 DNA is TGTGCCAGCAGTTTTCAGGGCATAAGCACAGATACGCAGTATTTT. It translates to CASSFQGISTDTQYF.

The genes are TRBV12-3 or TRBV12-4 and TRBJ2-5, with 8 bases lining up with TRBD2. The CDR3 is 14 amino acids. The J segment lost 7 bases and the V segment lost 2 bases, leaving 6 bases of the junction unmatched. The CDR3 DNA is TGTGCCAGCAGTTTATCCGCGGGGGGAGGGACCCAGTACTTC. Translation: CASSLSAGGGTQYF.

This clonotype was seen only a few times. This chain connects TRBV5-4 to TRBJ1-2; maybe TRBD1 (5 bases). The V gene lost 0 bases and the J gene lost 4 bases, with 16 bases spanning the gap. The germline CDR1 and CDR2 sequences are SGHNT and YYREEE (reference sequence). This CDR3 has 16 amino acids. Here the CDR3 DNA reads TGTGCCAGCAGCTTGGTCATGGGGGTACAAAGCTATGGCTACACCTTC. It codes for CASSLVMGVQSYGYTF.

This chain uses TRBV27 with TRBJ1-1; D remains ambiguous. The V end lost 3 bases, the J end lost 3 bases, and 14 bases lay between the germline ends. The CDR3 consists of 15 residues. In germline, CDR1 is MNHEY, CDR2 SMNVEV (reference sequence). CDR3: CASSLRAARDTEAFF. CDR3 nucleotide sequence: TGTGCCAGCAGTTTGCGCGCGGCTAGGGACACTGAAGCTTTCTTT.

This clonotype was observed at least ten times. The chain links TRBV20-1 to TRBJ1-3; 8 bases are shared with TRBD1. The germline V gene encodes CDR1 DFQATT and CDR2 SNEGSKA (reference sequence). Losses at the gene ends were 6 bases for V and 0 bases for J; bases not matched to a gene: 4. The CDR3 covers 14 residues. The CDR3 DNA reads as TGCAGTGCCTGGGACAGGAGCTCTGGAAACACCATATATTTT. Protein product: CSAWDRSSGNTIYF.

This clonotype was counted between two and nine times. This sequence joins TRBV14 and TRBJ1-1; unclear D gene. The V end lost 3 bases, the J end lost 5 bases, and 10 bases lay between the germline ends. Germline values: CDR1 SGHDN, CDR2 FVKESK. This CDR3 is built from 13 residues. This CDR3 is CASSHSLSTEAFF. The CDR3 coding sequence is TGTGCCAGCAGCCATTCTCTTTCGACTGAAGCTTTCTTT.

Notes on this clonotype: Germline and junction disagree at one end, which may indicate a read error. V gene TRBV7-8 combines with J gene TRBJ2-7, with no clear D. This CDR3 comprises 16 residues. Germline CDR1 and CDR2: SGHVS and FQNEAQ. CDR3 in DNA: TGTGCCAGCGGCTTCCCGCCCGGGTCAGGCAACTACGAGCAGTACTTC. This encodes CASGFPPGSGNYEQYF.

This clonotype was recorded at least ten times. The chain links TRBV4-1 to TRBJ1-2, with D unclear. The CDR3 loop spans 15 amino acids. From germline, CDR1 is MGHRA and CDR2 YSYEKL. V shed 5 bases and J shed 3 bases, with 16 bases lying between them. The CDR3 bases are TGCGCCAGCAGCGTGCCCACCGGAACAGACTATGGCTACACCTTC. Its translation: CASSVPTGTDYGYTF.

The rearrangement joins TRBV6-2 or TRBV6-3 to TRBJ1-6; D is ambiguous. The germline V gene has CDR1 MNHEY and CDR2 SVGEGT. This CDR3 contains 16 residues. The V and J ends lost 2 bases and 8 bases respectively, with 16 bases between them. The CDR3 here is CASSYLDLRAHSPLHF. The CDR3 DNA reads TGTGCCAGCAGTTACCTGGACCTTCGTGCCCATTCACCCCTCCACTTT.

The gene calls are TRBV20-1 and TRBJ1-5; a possible D gene is TRBD1 (6 bases). Per the germline V gene, CDR1 is DFQATT and CDR2 is SNEGSKA (reference sequence). The germline V and J ends were trimmed by 0 bases and 0 bases, with 12 bases remaining between them. CDR3 length: 16 residues. The CDR3 sequence is CSAREGTGYSNQPQHF. CDR3 in DNA: TGCAGTGCTAGAGAGGGAACAGGGTATAGCAATCAGCCCCAGCATTTT.

The chain couples TRBV11-2 to TRBJ2-3, with 7 bases identical to TRBD1. Germline CDR1 reads SGHAT; CDR2 reads FQNNGV. The CDR3 totals 16 residues. Trimming removed 4 bases from V and 2 bases from J; junction bases left unmatched: 9. DNA of the CDR3: TGTGCCAGCAGCTCCCTGACAGGGATCCCCACAGATACGCAGTATTTT. It translates to CASSSLTGIPTDTQYF. The full variable domain, completed using reference TRBV11-2 and TRBJ2-3, is EAGVAQSPRYKIIEKRQSVAFWCNPISGHATLYWYQQILGQGPKLLIQFQNNGVVDDSQLPKDRFSAERLKGVDSTLKIQPAKLEDSAVYLCASSSLTGIPTDTQYFGPGTRLTVL.

This clonotype was counted only a few times. This sequence joins TRBV12-3 or TRBV12-4 and TRBJ2-5; TRBD2 matches at 13 bases. Germline trimming cut 3 bases from V and 5 bases from J; bases unmatched to any gene: 9. The CDR3 contains 17 residues. CDR3 sequence: CASSFGRLAGGRETQYF. For the CDR3, the DNA is TGTGCCAGCAGTTTCGGTAGACTAGCGGGGGGCAGGGAGACCCAGTACTTC.

This clonotype was seen a few times. The V call is TRBV6-6, the J call TRBJ1-4; D call uncertain. V lost 7 bases, J lost 7 bases, and 22 bases lay in between. Per germline, CDR1 MNHNY and CDR2 SVGAGI (reference sequence). This CDR3 is 16 amino acids long. CDR3 bases: TGTGCCAGCATCCTACCCGGCGGATGGCTGGGTGAAAAACTGTTTTTT. It yields the protein CASILPGGWLGEKLFF.

There are a few counts of this clonotype. The chain has TRBV23-1 and TRBJ2-7, with 7 bases aligning to TRBD1. TRBV23-1 is reported as an ORF; its role is uncertain. CDR3 size: 13 residues. With V trimmed by 6 bases and J by 4 bases, 6 bases remained unmatched. CDR3 residues: CASSSDRTYEQYF. In DNA form, the CDR3 reads TGCGCCAGCAGCTCGGACAGGACATACGAGCAGTACTTC.

This clonotype was detected only a few times. The CDR3 loop reads CASSLLASYEQYF. Here the CDR3 DNA reads TGTGCCAGCAGTTTGTTAGCTTCCTACGAGCAGTACTTC. The chain employs TRBV28 and TRBJ2-7; D remains ambiguous. Germline-derived CDR1 and CDR2 are MDHEN and SYDVKM. The germline V and J ends were trimmed by 3 bases and 1 base, with 7 bases remaining between them. This CDR3 contains 13 residues. Drawing the rest from reference TRBV28 and TRBJ2-7, the complete variable domain is DVKVTQSSRYLVKRTGEKVFLECVQDMDHENMFWYRQDPGLGLRLIYFSYDVKMKEKGDIPEGYSVSREKKERFSLILESASTNQTSMYLCASSLLASYEQYFGPGTRLTVT.

The chain uses TRBV29-1 and TRBJ1-4, with TRBD1 matching over 8 bases. V shed 5 bases and J 4 bases; nucleotides not matched to a gene: 9. The CDR3 sequence is 15 residues long. Germline V gene data show CDR1 as SQVTM and CDR2 as ANQGSEA. This CDR3 is CSVQTAGGGNEKLFF. CDR3 coding DNA: TGCAGCGTTCAAACGGCAGGGGGCGGTAATGAAAAACTGTTTTTT.

V is TRBV7-2 and J is TRBJ1-5, with 9 bases aligning to TRBD1. The CDR3 has 16 residues. The V gene's germline CDR1 is SGHTA and CDR2 FQGNSA. Losses at the gene ends were 1 base for V and 7 bases for J; bases not matched to a gene: 8. The CDR3 is CASSLVGQGSGQPQHF. CDR3 coding DNA: TGTGCCAGCAGCTTAGTGGGACAGGGAAGTGGCCAGCCCCAGCATTTT.

This clonotype has at least ten counts. This chain joins TRBV12-3 or TRBV12-4 and TRBJ2-1; D uncertain. Trimming shortened V by 2 bases and J by 5 bases, and 4 bases separated the two germline ends. The CDR3 sequence is 12 residues long. The CDR3 region is CASSLIHNEQFF. CDR3 nucleotide sequence: TGTGCCAGCAGTTTAATCCACAATGAGCAGTTCTTC.

This clonotype was picked up a small number of times. This chain links TRBV2 with TRBJ2-4; 12 bases are shared with TRBD2. The J segment lost 8 bases and the V segment lost 6 bases, leaving 8 bases of the junction unmatched. Per the germline V gene, CDR1 is SNHLY and CDR2 is FYNNEI. CDR3 size: 15 residues. The chain's CDR3 is CASSLRLAGVYIQYF. The CDR3 DNA follows: TGTGCCAGCAGCCTACGACTAGCGGGAGTTTACATTCAGTACTTC. Combining the CDR3 with reference TRBV2 and TRBJ2-4 gives the whole variable domain EPEVTQTPSHQVTQMGQEVILRCVPISNHLYFYWYRQILGQKVEFLVSFYNNEISEKSEIFDDQFSVERPDGSNFTLKIRSTKLEDSAMYFCASSLRLAGVYIQYFGAGTRLSVL.